These T cell receptor beta chains were read from a single sample in a study of blood T cell repertoires in COVID-19. Clones were read by immunoSEQ multiplex PCR, and TCRdb kept only the in-frame ones, dropping some. The repertoire holds 55,000 to 80,000 clones, with 80% to 90% as singletons. The sequencing sample was made of peripheral blood. These receptors originate from a human donor in a cohort sampled during active COVID-19. Each CDR3 is given with its conserved first and last residue. A D gene is named only where the DNA matches it firmly. Not all rows give a size; the values are once, few, many and, for expanded clones, a class.

clone_size,d_call,j_call,v_call,cdr3_aa,cdr3_nt
.,.,TRBJ1-1,TRBV28,CASSSTGGVTTEAFF,TGTGCCAGCAGTTCCACCGGGGGGGTGACCACTGAAGCTTTCTTT
.,TRBD1,TRBJ1-2,TRBV3-1/TRBV3-2,CASSQGQGAVGYTF,TGTGCCAGCAGCCAAGGACAGGGGGCAGTTGGCTACACCTTC
.,.,TRBJ1-4,TRBV9,CASSVQATNEKLFF,TGTGCCAGCAGCGTACAGGCAACTAATGAAAAACTGTTTTTT
few,.,TRBJ1-1,TRBV5-8,CASSLDLNTEAFF,TGTGCCAGCAGCTTGGATCTAAACACTGAAGCTTTCTTT
.,TRBD1,TRBJ2-3,TRBV7-9,CASSRLYPTGGFRDTQYF,TGTGCCAGCAGCAGACTGTACCCAACAGGGGGCTTTAGGGATACGCAGTATTTT
.,.,TRBJ2-3,TRBV4-3,CASSQRAGLTDTQYF,TGCGCCAGCAGCCAGCGGGCCGGACTCACAGATACGCAGTATTTT
.,.,TRBJ1-1,TRBV4-3,CASSQSRGSPGAFF,TGCGCCAGCAGCCAATCTCGGGGGAGTCCGGGAGCTTTCTTT
.,TRBD2,TRBJ2-5,TRBV5-1,CASQKGTSGRLETQYF,TGCGCCAGCCAGAAAGGGACTAGCGGGAGGTTGGAGACCCAGTACTTC
.,TRBD1,TRBJ1-6,TRBV5-6,CASSSPGQGVSSPLHF,TGTGCCAGCAGCTCACCGGGACAGGGGGTTTCTTCACCCCTCCACTTT
.,.,TRBJ2-3,TRBV5-1,CASSPRPGLSTDTQYF,TGCGCCAGCAGCCCCCGACCGGGACTCAGCACAGATACGCAGTATTTT
.,.,TRBJ2-7,TRBV20-1,CSAGAAYEQYF,TGCAGTGCCGGCGCGGCCTACGAGCAGTACTTC
.,.,TRBJ1-1,TRBV5-5,CASSLVDRNTEAFF,TGTGCCAGCAGCTTGGTCGACAGGAACACTGAAGCTTTCTTT
.,TRBD1,TRBJ1-1,TRBV5-4,CASSRDRGNTEAFF,TGTGCCAGCAGCCGGGACAGGGGAAACACTGAAGCTTTCTTT
.,TRBD1,TRBJ1-6,TRBV30,CAWTTNLNRGSSYNSPLHF,TGTGCCTGGACCACAAATCTCAACAGGGGGAGCTCCTATAATTCACCCCTCCACTTT
.,.,TRBJ2-3,TRBV5-1,CASSPVTGSTDTQYF,TGCGCCAGCAGCCCCGTCACGGGGAGCACAGATACGCAGTATTTT
.,.,TRBJ2-1,TRBV10-2,CASWLGDEQFF,TGCGCCAGCTGGCTAGGCGATGAGCAGTTCTTC
.,.,TRBJ2-7,TRBV27,CASTGSTSYEQYF,TGTGCCAGCACCGGGTCGACCTCCTACGAGCAGTACTTC
.,TRBD1,TRBJ2-1,TRBV4-1,CASSQAPRDRGYNEQFF,TGCGCCAGCAGCCAAGCGCCCCGGGACAGGGGGTACAATGAGCAGTTCTTC
.,.,TRBJ2-2,TRBV2,CASSGNRAFTGELFF,TGTGCCAGCAGTGGAAACAGGGCCTTCACCGGGGAGCTGTTTTTT
.,TRBD2,TRBJ2-5,TRBV7-8,CASSLRESGRALYQETQYF,TGTGCCAGCAGCCTCCGGGAAAGCGGGAGGGCCCTATACCAAGAGACCCAGTACTTC
.,.,TRBJ1-2,TRBV28,CASSSGEYGYTF,TGTGCCAGCAGTTCAGGCGAATATGGCTACACCTTC
few,.,TRBJ2-5,TRBV2,CASSAGTQETQYF,TGTGCCAGCAGTGCCGGGACACAAGAGACCCAGTACTTC
.,.,TRBJ1-5,TRBV6-5,CASRAAGIQNQPQHF,TGTGCCAGCAGAGCCGCAGGAATCCAAAATCAGCCCCAGCATTTT
.,TRBD1,TRBJ1-5,TRBV24-1,CATSESNGQGHSNQPQHF,TGTGCCACCAGTGAATCAAATGGACAGGGGCATAGCAATCAGCCCCAGCATTTT
.,TRBD1,TRBJ1-6,TRBV19,CASGDRGRSPLHF,TGTGCCAGTGGGGACAGGGGGCGGTCACCCCTCCACTTT
.,.,TRBJ1-1,TRBV5-6,CASSPLLFDTEAFF,TGTGCCAGCAGCCCCCTGTTATTCGACACTGAAGCTTTCTTT
.,.,TRBJ2-3,TRBV28,CASTSSTDTQYF,TGTGCCAGCACCTCGAGCACAGATACGCAGTATTTT
.,TRBD1,TRBJ1-4,TRBV6-5,CASRDRGLTNEKLFF,TGTGCCAGCCGGGACAGGGGGCTGACTAATGAAAAACTGTTTTTT
.,TRBD1,TRBJ2-3,TRBV24-1,CATSEGGQGLLTDTQYF,TGTGCCACCAGTGAAGGGGGACAGGGCTTACTCACAGATACGCAGTATTTT
many,TRBD2,TRBJ2-2,TRBV30,CAWSHQREEVGELFF,TGTGCCTGGAGCCACCAGCGGGAGGAGGTCGGGGAGCTGTTTTTT
once,.,TRBJ2-2,TRBV10-1,CASSSAPRGTGELFF,TGCGCCAGCAGTTCAGCCCCCCGGGGCACCGGGGAGCTGTTTTTT
.,.,TRBJ1-1,TRBV7-8,CASSSQSTEAFF,TGTGCCAGCAGTTCACAGAGCACTGAAGCTTTCTTT
.,.,TRBJ2-7,TRBV13,CASSSRRTTYEQYF,TGTGCCAGCAGCAGCCGGAGAACAACCTACGAGCAGTACTTC
.,TRBD1,TRBJ1-4,TRBV30,CAWRGRQGGNEKLFF,TGTGCCTGGAGAGGTAGACAGGGTGGTAATGAAAAACTGTTTTTT
.,.,TRBJ2-7,TRBV4-3,CASSLPNRCAYEQYF,TGCGCCAGCAGCCTGCCGAACAGGTGCGCCTACGAGCAGTACTTC
.,.,TRBJ1-5,TRBV27,CASRLKGVGNQPQHF,TGTGCCAGCAGGTTGAAGGGGGTCGGCAATCAGCCCCAGCATTTT
.,TRBD2,TRBJ2-3,TRBV5-1,CASSSQSGTMVTDTQYF,TGCGCCAGCAGCTCGCAATCCGGGACTATGGTCACAGATACGCAGTATTTT
.,.,TRBJ1-1,TRBV27,CASSLLGPPTQGDTEAFF,TGTGCCAGCAGTCTCTTAGGTCCCCCCACACAAGGGGACACTGAAGCTTTCTTT
.,TRBD1,TRBJ1-2,TRBV6-4,CASSELLDRGTDGYTF,TGTGCCAGCAGTGAACTCCTGGACAGGGGGACGGATGGCTACACCTTC